The following is a T cell receptor beta chain sequence with its context. Its antigen is undetermined. TCRdb re-called the 5' RACE reads and catalogs CDR3 proteins one per entry, DNA excluded. This listing includes a few hundred thousand distinct CDR3 sequences. These data belong to a study of T cells expressing NK-cell markers. Study-level information: HCMV seropositivity characterized most of the eight sequenced donors, and seronegativity one.

CDR1 is DFQATT and CDR2 is SNEGSKA in the germline V gene (reference sequence). The CDR3 contains 15 residues. Findings and limits, study-wide: It is unclear if expanded NKG2C-expressing clones target HCMV antigens. In a group of roughly 6 donors, dominant NKG2C+ clonotypes represented roughly 1.0-8% of CD8+ T cells.

This chain uses TRBV20-1 with TRBJ1-2; TCRdb gives TRBD1 as the D gene, but with no DNA this cannot be confirmed. This TCR came from a man aged 18-75 years in good health. The source material was blood T cells: a sorted CD56 or NKG2C T cell subset, CD4+ or CD8+ T cells, or bulk PBMC T cells (not recorded which). CDR3 amino acids: CSASPGGAGAYGYTF.